The TCR beta chain described here comes from a study of blood T cell repertoires in COVID-19. The wider study: Sources were T cells, B-cell-depleted T cells, or PBMCs; the material itself was cDNA or gDNA.

Trimming cost V 1 base and J 0 bases, with 15 bases left between them. Germline V gives CDR1 LGHNA, CDR2 YNFKEQ. The CDR3 has 17 residues. Methods used by the authors: Estimated nucleated cell counts came from reference gene primer amplification. Sequencing was performed with immunoSEQ multiplex PCR; in TCRdb, only in-frame clones are kept and a portion is missing. The V and J calls and the clone size are those of that table, but D and trimming were determined from the DNA. The top ten hold about 5% of the sample, which has 140,000 to 150,000 clones, around 80% seen once. The sequence derives from a woman in her forties or fifties with acute or convalescent COVID-19. This chain links TRBV4-2 with TRBJ1-2, with D possibly matching TRBD1 (6 bases). Material for sequencing was peripheral blood. CDR3 in amino acids: CASSQGRGGSTNYGYTF. CDR3 nucleotide sequence: TGTGCCAGCAGCCAAGGGAGGGGGGGGAGTACTAACTATGGCTACACCTTC.